The entry below gives a single T cell receptor beta chain sequence along with its context. These data come from a study of Ad26.COV2.S vaccination and SARS-CoV-2 variants. V lost 4 bases to trimming and J lost 7 bases, with 15 bases between them. The CDR3 is made up of 15 amino acids. Germline V gives CDR1 SGHNT, CDR2 YYREEE (reference sequence). Sequencing was performed with immunoSEQ multiplex PCR; in TCRdb, only in-frame clones are kept and a portion is missing. This table has about 680,000 clones, 89% appearing once. Treatment in this sample: around 19 received Ad26.COV2.S at low or high dose, single or two shots; about 5 received placebo; per-sample allocation not given. Day 63 after the first injection of vaccine or placebo was the sampling time.

The sequenced sample was peripheral blood, obtained in a trial of Ad26.COV2.S vaccine versus placebo. The genes are TRBV5-4 and TRBJ1-6; D may be TRBD1 (5 bases). The receptor comes from a person between 18 and 65 years old who received the Ad26.COV2.S COVID-19 vaccine or a placebo. The CDR3 bases are TGTGCCAGCAGCCAGTACTCGGGGGGGAATTCACCCCTCCACTTT. It translates to CASSQYSGGNSPLHF.